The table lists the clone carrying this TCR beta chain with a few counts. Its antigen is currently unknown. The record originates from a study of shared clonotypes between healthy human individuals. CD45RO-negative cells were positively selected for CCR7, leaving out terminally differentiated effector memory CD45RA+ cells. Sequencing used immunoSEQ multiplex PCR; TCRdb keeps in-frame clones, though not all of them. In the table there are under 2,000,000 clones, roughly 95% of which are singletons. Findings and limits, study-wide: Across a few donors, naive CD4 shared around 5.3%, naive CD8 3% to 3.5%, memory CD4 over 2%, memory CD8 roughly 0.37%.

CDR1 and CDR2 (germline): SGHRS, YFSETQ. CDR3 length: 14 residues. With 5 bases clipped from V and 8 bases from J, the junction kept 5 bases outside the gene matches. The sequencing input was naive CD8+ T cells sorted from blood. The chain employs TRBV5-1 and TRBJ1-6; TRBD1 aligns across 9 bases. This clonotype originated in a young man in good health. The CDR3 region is CASRSTGGDSPLHF. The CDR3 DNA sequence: TGCGCCAGCAGATCGACAGGGGGGGATTCACCCCTCCACTTT.